The 24 T cell receptor beta chains listed next were all sequenced from one sample in a study of CD8 T cells in Susac syndrome. When the RNA was reverse transcribed, random hexamers were used with an input of about 0.45 to 1 ug. TCRdb fed the immunoSEQ multiplex PCR reads into MiXCR, producing one record per CDR3 protein. The table records about 200,000 distinct CDR3 sequences, 92% of them present only once. The sequenced material came from CD8+ T cells from PBMCs. The receptors shown here come from a human donor with multiple sclerosis.

This chain joins TRBV9 and TRBJ1-4; 12 positions agree with TRBD1. Losses at the gene ends were 4 bases for V and 8 bases for J; bases not matched to a gene: 9. The CDR3 loop spans 16 amino acids. Germline V gives CDR1 SGDLS, CDR2 YYNGEE. The CDR3 DNA reads TGTGCCAGCAGCCGAGACCGGGACAGGGGGCGGGAAAAACTGTTTTTT. Residues: CASSRDRDRGREKLFF.

This chain uses TRBV29-1 with TRBJ2-7; D not certain. Germline assignment: CDR1 SQVTM and CDR2 ANQGSEA. This CDR3 is 13 amino acids long. V was clipped by 0 bases and J by 3 bases, with 9 bases between them. The CDR3 DNA is TGCAGCGTTGAAGATGAGGTCAGCTACGAGCAGTACTTC. It encodes CSVEDEVSYEQYF.

The chain's CDR3 is CASSLASDTLGLRTYEQYF. The CDR3 DNA reads TGTGCCAGCAGCTTGGCTTCGGATACCTTAGGCCTCCGAACCTACGAGCAGTACTTC. V is TRBV5-4 and J is TRBJ2-7; no clear D. The V gene's germline CDR1 is SGHNT and CDR2 YYREEE (reference sequence). There are 19 residues in the CDR3. Trimming took 0 bases from V and 2 from J, leaving 24 bases between them.

This chain uses TRBV30 with TRBJ1-3; D unresolved. The V gene's germline CDR1 is GTSNPN and CDR2 SVGIG (reference sequence). The CDR3 is made up of 12 amino acids. The V end lost 8 bases, the J end lost 2 bases, and 10 bases lay between the germline ends. The chain's CDR3 is CAIREAGNTIYF. The CDR3, as DNA: TGTGCCATTCGGGAAGCTGGAAACACCATATATTTT.

The CDR3 DNA follows: TGTGCCAGCACCCCAGATGGCCTCGGGACTGAAGCTTTCTTT. Translating it yields CASTPDGLGTEAFF. The chain employs TRBV7-9 and TRBJ1-1; D gene ambiguous. The V and J ends lost 7 bases and 5 bases respectively, with 17 bases between them. The CDR3 runs to 14 residues. Germline values: CDR1 SEHNR, CDR2 FQNEAQ (reference sequence).

The CDR3 DNA reads TGTGCCAGCAGCACGACAGGGATATACACAGATACGCAGTATTTT. Translated, it gives CASSTTGIYTDTQYF. J is TRBJ2-3 and V is TRBV5-6, with 7 bases matching TRBD1. The CDR3 loop spans 15 amino acids. V was pared by 4 bases and J by 2 bases, with 7 bases of the junction left unmatched. CDR1 is SGHDT, CDR2 YYEEEE, per germline.

The chain couples TRBV20-1 to TRBJ1-1; TRBD1 is a possible D gene (5 bases). Trimming shortened V by 5 bases and J by 5 bases, and 12 bases separated the two germline ends. CDR1 and CDR2 from the germline V gene are DFQATT and SNEGSKA (reference sequence). The CDR3 covers 12 residues. The CDR3 reads CSAAFRVTEAFF. CDR3 coding DNA: TGCAGTGCTGCGTTCAGGGTGACTGAAGCTTTCTTT.

The V call is TRBV19, the J call TRBJ1-1; D gene ambiguous. CDR1 and CDR2 from the germline V gene are LNHDA and SQIVND (reference sequence). The V and J ends lost 1 base and 1 base respectively, with 13 bases between them. This CDR3 has 16 amino acids. CDR3 in DNA: TGTGCCAGTAGTATAGCCTCCCCCTATGAGAACACTGAAGCTTTCTTT. Its translation is CASSIASPYENTEAFF.

This chain connects TRBV3-1 to TRBJ2-7; the D gene is possibly TRBD1 (5 bases). The CDR3 loop spans 13 amino acids. Germline V gives CDR1 LGHDT, CDR2 YNNKEL (reference sequence). The ends were cut back, 4 bases at V and 5 bases at J, with 12 bases in the middle. CDR3 sequence reads: CASSLQVSDEQYF. CDR3 nucleotides: TGTGCCAGCAGCCTACAGGTGAGCGACGAGCAGTACTTC.

The rearrangement joins TRBV3-1 to TRBJ2-5; D might be TRBD1 (5 bases). Germline CDR1 LGHDT, CDR2 YNNKEL (reference sequence). With 3 bases removed from V and 3 bases from J, the gap between germline ends came to 11 bases. The CDR3 totals 14 residues. CDR3 in DNA: TGTGCCAGCAGCCATGAAGGGGTGGAAGAGACCCAGTACTTC. Its protein product is CASSHEGVEETQYF.

The chain combines TRBV10-2 with TRBJ2-1; no firm D call. The germline V gene encodes CDR1 WSHSY and CDR2 SAAADI. Trimming removed 2 bases at V and 9 bases at J, with 11 bases between. The CDR3 runs to 13 residues. CDR3 bases: TGCGCCAGCAGTGAGCCCCTTATTCCTGAGCAGTTCTTC. Translation gives CASSEPLIPEQFF.

The chain recombines TRBV12-3 or TRBV12-4 with TRBJ2-3, with D possibly TRBD2 on 6 matching bases. The CDR3 contains 14 residues. Trimming pared 2 bases from V and 1 base from J, leaving 7 bases between. In DNA, the CDR3 is TGTGCCAGCAGTTTACAGCGGGGCACAGATACGCAGTATTTT. Its translation: CASSLQRGTDTQYF.

The chain uses TRBV19 and TRBJ1-2, with 8 bases aligning to TRBD1. This CDR3 has 15 residues. Germline assignment: CDR1 LNHDA and CDR2 SQIVND (reference sequence). Losses at the gene ends were 5 bases for V and 4 bases for J; bases not matched to a gene: 9. DNA for the CDR3: TGTGCCAGTAGTCCATCAGGGGGCCTCCCCTATGGCTACACCTTC. This codes for CASSPSGGLPYGYTF.

V usage is TRBV7-8 and J usage is TRBJ1-4, with 8 bases lining up with TRBD1. V dropped 5 bases and J dropped 6; count of bases not matched to a gene: 5. The germline V gene has CDR1 SGHVS and CDR2 FQNEAQ. The length of the CDR3 is 14 residues. In DNA, the CDR3 is TGTGCCAGCAGCCGATCGACAGGGGATGAAAAACTGTTTTTT. Amino acids: CASSRSTGDEKLFF.

The chain uses TRBV20-1 and TRBJ2-7; 9 bases align to TRBD1. The germline V gene has CDR1 DFQATT and CDR2 SNEGSKA (reference sequence). Unmatched junction bases numbered 8, after V lost 5 bases and J lost 3 bases. This CDR3 contains 14 residues. CDR3 region: CSAGLTGGSYEQYF. The CDR3 nucleotides read TGCAGTGCTGGCCTGACAGGGGGTAGCTACGAGCAGTACTTC.

The rearrangement uses TRBV11-1 and TRBJ2-2; 16 bases are shared with TRBD2. CDR3 length: 21 residues. Germline lookup yields CDR1 SGHAT and CDR2 FQDESV (reference sequence). With 4 bases clipped from V and 0 bases from J, the junction kept 11 bases outside the gene matches. The CDR3 region has the DNA TGTGCCAGCAGCTCCTCGGGACTAGCGGGGGGGCTCCCCCCGAACACCGGGGAGCTGTTTTTT. Its protein product is CASSSSGLAGGLPPNTGELFF. Combining the CDR3 with reference TRBV11-1 and TRBJ2-2 gives the whole variable domain EAEVAQSPRYKITEKSQAVAFWCDPISGHATLYWYRQILGQGPELLVQFQDESVVDDSQLPKDRFSAERLKGVDSTLKIQPAELGDSAMYLCASSSSGLAGGLPPNTGELFFGEGSRLTVL.

CDR3 sequence reads: CASSGAGPADTQYF. The DNA of the CDR3 is TGTGCCAGCAGCGGGGCAGGGCCCGCAGATACGCAGTATTTT. The rearrangement uses TRBV9 and TRBJ2-3; possible D gene TRBD1, 5 bases. V was trimmed by 3 bases and J by 4 bases, leaving 12 bases between them. The CDR3 is made up of 14 amino acids. Per the germline V gene, CDR1 is SGDLS and CDR2 is YYNGEE.

The count of this clonotype is one. V is TRBV7-3 and J is TRBJ2-1; D remains ambiguous. Germline CDR1 is SGHTA and CDR2 is FQGTGA. The CDR3 consists of 16 residues. The V gene lost 5 bases and the J gene lost 3 bases, with 17 bases spanning the gap. CDR3: CASSRSDGLLYNEQFF. The CDR3 DNA is TGTGCCAGCAGCCGATCCGACGGCTTGCTCTACAATGAGCAGTTCTTC.

The chain joins TRBV12-3 or TRBV12-4 to TRBJ1-6; D gene unclear. The germline V and J ends were trimmed by 6 bases and 10 bases, with 13 bases remaining between them. CDR3 length equals 13 residues. The DNA of the CDR3 is TGTGCCAGCAGCCACCCGCCCCCGTCACCCCTCCACTTT. This gives the protein CASSHPPPSPLHF.

This sequence joins TRBV12-3 or TRBV12-4 and TRBJ1-2; 7 positions match TRBD1. The CDR3 spans 15 residues. Trimming removed 3 bases from V and 6 bases from J; junction bases left unmatched: 10. CDR3: CASSFSLRGKHGYTF. The CDR3 bases are TGTGCCAGCAGTTTTTCCCTCAGGGGGAAGCATGGCTACACCTTC.

This clonotype was counted once. The chain combines TRBV30 with TRBJ1-1, with D possibly matching TRBD1 (6 bases). With 0 bases removed from V and 8 bases from J, the gap between germline ends came to 7 bases. Germline CDR1 is GTSNPN and CDR2 is SVGIG (reference sequence). This CDR3 contains 11 residues. DNA of the CDR3: TGTGCCTGGAGTGTCGGACAGGAAGCTTTCTTT. It specifies CAWSVGQEAFF.

This chain joins TRBV12-5 and TRBJ1-6; tentatively, D is TRBD1 (5 bases). V was trimmed by 9 bases and J by 9 bases, leaving 15 bases between them. The CDR3 length is 13 residues. Germline V gives CDR1 LGHNT, CDR2 FRNRAP. Here the CDR3 DNA reads TGTGCTAGCGCTGGGACTTCGGGTTCACCCCTCCACTTT. Translating gives CASAGTSGSPLHF. Complete variable domain (other parts from reference TRBV12-5 and TRBJ1-6): DARVTQTPRHKVTEMGQEVTMRCQPILGHNTVFWYRQTMMQGLELLAYFRNRAPLDDSGMPKDRFSAEMPDATLATLKIQPSEPRDSAVYFCASAGTSGSPLHFGNGTRLTVT.

The chain links TRBV5-4 to TRBJ2-5, with a possible D match to TRBD2 (5 bases). The germline V gene has CDR1 SGHNT and CDR2 YYREEE (reference sequence). The CDR3 runs to 14 residues. V was shortened by 4 bases and J by 1 base, with 11 bases between the two germline ends. CDR3 nucleotides: TGTGCCAGCAGCCCTGACTACACCCAAGAGACCCAGTACTTC. Translation: CASSPDYTQETQYF.

There are a few counts of this clonotype. The rearrangement links TRBV2 to TRBJ2-7; D gene unclear. Germline V gives CDR1 SNHLY, CDR2 FYNNEI. This CDR3 is 11 amino acids long. V lost 6 bases, J lost 0 bases, and 3 bases lay in between. The CDR3 here is CASRVSYEQYF. CDR3 DNA sequence: TGTGCCAGCAGGGTCTCCTACGAGCAGTACTTC.